The rows below give T cell receptor beta chains drawn from one sample of a study of blood T cell repertoires in COVID-19. Libraries were prepared by immunoSEQ multiplex PCR; TCRdb keeps only in-frame clonotypes and omits some of them. The sample consists of about 270,000 clones, around 86% of them appearing once. Sequenced material: peripheral blood. The receptors derive from a man aged 50 or older with acute or convalescent COVID-19. CDR3s include the opening cysteine and the closing phenylalanine or tryptophan. A D gene is named only where the DNA matches it firmly. Part of the rows lack a size; the others show once, few, many or a class for expanded clones.

NA,TRBV9,TRBJ2-3,NA,14,TGTGCCAGCAGCGGTCCGGAGGCCACAGATACGCAGTATTTT,CASSGPEATDTQYF
few,TRBV19,TRBJ1-1,TRBD1,15,TGTGCCAGTAGTTTCCAGGGGGCGGGTTACACTGAAGCTTTCTTT,CASSFQGAGYTEAFF
once,TRBV4-2,TRBJ2-1,TRBD2,16,TGTGCCAGCAGCCAAGAAACTAGCGGGGGGGCGAATGAGCAGTTCTTC,CASSQETSGGANEQFF
NA,TRBV3-1/TRBV3-2,TRBJ1-1,NA,16,TGTGCCAGCAGCCAAGTCTGGGGGAGGAAGAACACTGAAGCTTTCTTT,CASSQVWGRKNTEAFF
NA,TRBV29-1,TRBJ2-2,TRBD1,12,TGCAGCGTCCTCGGACAGGCCGGGGAGCTGTTTTTT,CSVLGQAGELFF
NA,TRBV6-5,TRBJ1-6,NA,15,TGTGCCAGCAGTTACTCGAGCAGGGTGGATTCACCCCTCCACTTT,CASSYSSRVDSPLHF
NA,TRBV3-1/TRBV3-2,TRBJ2-1,NA,13,TGTGCCAGCAGCCACGGACAGAACAATGAGCAGTTCTTC,CASSHGQNNEQFF
NA,TRBV24-1,TRBJ1-2,TRBD1,14,TGTGCCACCAGTGATTTGGACAGGGACTATGGCTACACCTTC,CATSDLDRDYGYTF
NA,TRBV4-2,TRBJ2-1,TRBD2,16,TGTGCCAGCAGCCAAGGGACACTAGCGGGGGGGCGAGAGCAGTTCTTC,CASSQGTLAGGREQFF
NA,TRBV5-1,TRBJ1-1,NA,12,TGCGCCAGCAGCTTGAGGGGCACTGAAGCTTTCTTT,CASSLRGTEAFF
NA,TRBV7-7,TRBJ2-5,TRBD1,17,TGTGCTAGCAGCTTTGGAGGAAGACAGGGCTTACAAGAGACCCAGTACTTC,CASSFGGRQGLQETQYF
NA,TRBV5-6,TRBJ1-2,NA,13,TGTGCCAGCAGCCCCCGGACTGGGGATGGCTACACCTTC,CASSPRTGDGYTF
NA,TRBV7-2,TRBJ1-2,NA,14,TGTGCCAGCAGCCCGGGCGGGAGTTTATCTGGCTACACCTTC,CASSPGGSLSGYTF
NA,TRBV30,TRBJ1-4,TRBD1,12,TGTGCCTTGGACAGGATTAATGAAAAACTGTTTTTT,CALDRINEKLFF
NA,TRBV6-6,TRBJ1-1,NA,15,TGTGCCAGCAGTTACCAACAGGGTTGGAGCACTGAAGCTTTCTTT,CASSYQQGWSTEAFF
NA,TRBV7-3,TRBJ1-1,NA,12,TGTGCCAGCTCTATCGGGGACACTGAAGCTTTCTTT,CASSIGDTEAFF
NA,TRBV7-9,TRBJ1-5,NA,15,TGTGCCAGCAGCTTAGGGGGCCAGGGCGGTCAGCCCCAGCATTTT,CASSLGGQGGQPQHF